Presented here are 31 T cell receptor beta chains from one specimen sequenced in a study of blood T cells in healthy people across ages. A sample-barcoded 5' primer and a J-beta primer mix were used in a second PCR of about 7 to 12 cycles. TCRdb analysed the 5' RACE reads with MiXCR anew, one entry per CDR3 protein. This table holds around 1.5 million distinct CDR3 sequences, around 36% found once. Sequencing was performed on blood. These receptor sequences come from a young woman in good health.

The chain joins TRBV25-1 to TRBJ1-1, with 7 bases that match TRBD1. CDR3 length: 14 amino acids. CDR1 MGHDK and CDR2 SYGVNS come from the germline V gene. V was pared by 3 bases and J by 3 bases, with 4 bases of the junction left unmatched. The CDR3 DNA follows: TGTGCCAGCAGTGACGACAGGGACCACACTGAAGCTTTCTTT. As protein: CASSDDRDHTEAFF.

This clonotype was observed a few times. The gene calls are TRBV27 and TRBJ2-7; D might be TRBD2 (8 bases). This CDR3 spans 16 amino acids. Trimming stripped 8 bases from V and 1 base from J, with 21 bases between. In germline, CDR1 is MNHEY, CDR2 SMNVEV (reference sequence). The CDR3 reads CASRPPGGGASYEQYF. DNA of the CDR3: TGTGCCAGCCGCCCCCCGGGAGGGGGCGCTTCCTACGAGCAGTACTTC.

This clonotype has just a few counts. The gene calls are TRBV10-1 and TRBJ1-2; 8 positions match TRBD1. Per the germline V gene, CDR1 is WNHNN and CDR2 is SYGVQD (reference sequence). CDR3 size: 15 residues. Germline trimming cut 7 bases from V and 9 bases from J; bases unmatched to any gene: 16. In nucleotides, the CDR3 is TGCGCCAGCAACCCTTCCGGACAGGGAATTTGGAGCTACACCTTC. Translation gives CASNPSGQGIWSYTF.

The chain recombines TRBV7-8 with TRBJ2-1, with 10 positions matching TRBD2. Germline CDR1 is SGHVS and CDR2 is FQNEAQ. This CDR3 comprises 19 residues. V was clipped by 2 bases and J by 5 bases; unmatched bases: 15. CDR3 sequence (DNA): TGTGCCAGCAGCTTAAGGGCCGGGACTAGCGTTGAAAGGGACAATGAGCAGTTCTTC. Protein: CASSLRAGTSVERDNEQFF.

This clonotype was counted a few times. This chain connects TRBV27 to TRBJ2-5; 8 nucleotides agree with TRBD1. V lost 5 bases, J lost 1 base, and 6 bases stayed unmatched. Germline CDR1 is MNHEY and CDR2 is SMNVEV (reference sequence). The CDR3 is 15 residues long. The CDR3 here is CASSTYRGFQETQYF. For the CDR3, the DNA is TGTGCCAGCAGTACATACAGGGGGTTCCAAGAGACCCAGTACTTC.

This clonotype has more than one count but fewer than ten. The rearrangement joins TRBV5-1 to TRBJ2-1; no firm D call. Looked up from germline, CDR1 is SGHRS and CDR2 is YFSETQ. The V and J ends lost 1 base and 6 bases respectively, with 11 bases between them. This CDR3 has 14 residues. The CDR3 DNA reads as TGCGCCAGCAGCTTGATTGATTCGGGCAATGAGCAGTTCTTC. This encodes CASSLIDSGNEQFF. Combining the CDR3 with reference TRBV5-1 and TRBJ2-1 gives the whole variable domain KAGVTQTPRYLIKTRGQQVTLSCSPISGHRSVSWYQQTPGQGLQFLFEYFSETQRNKGNFPGRFSGRQFSNSRSEMNVSTLELGDSALYLCASSLIDSGNEQFFGPGTRLTVL.

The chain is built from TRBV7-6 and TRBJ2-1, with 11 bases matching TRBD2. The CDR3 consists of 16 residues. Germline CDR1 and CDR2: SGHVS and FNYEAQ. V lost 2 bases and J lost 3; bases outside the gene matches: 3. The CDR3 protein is CASSLRTSGHYNEQFF. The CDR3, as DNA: TGTGCCAGCAGCTTACGGACTAGCGGGCACTACAATGAGCAGTTCTTC.

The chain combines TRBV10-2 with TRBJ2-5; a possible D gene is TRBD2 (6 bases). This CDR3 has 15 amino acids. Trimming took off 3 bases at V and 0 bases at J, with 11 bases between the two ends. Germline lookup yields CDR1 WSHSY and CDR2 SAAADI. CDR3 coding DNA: TGCGCCAGCAGTGATTATGGGGACTACCAAGAGACCCAGTACTTC. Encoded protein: CASSDYGDYQETQYF.

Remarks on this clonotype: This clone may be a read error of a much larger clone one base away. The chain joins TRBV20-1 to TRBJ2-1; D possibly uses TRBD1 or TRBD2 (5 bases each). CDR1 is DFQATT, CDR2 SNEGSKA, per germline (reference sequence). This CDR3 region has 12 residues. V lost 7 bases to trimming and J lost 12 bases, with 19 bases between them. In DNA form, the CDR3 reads TGCAGTGTTTGGAATTTTGGGGGTGGGCAGTTCTTC. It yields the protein CSVWNFGGGQFF.

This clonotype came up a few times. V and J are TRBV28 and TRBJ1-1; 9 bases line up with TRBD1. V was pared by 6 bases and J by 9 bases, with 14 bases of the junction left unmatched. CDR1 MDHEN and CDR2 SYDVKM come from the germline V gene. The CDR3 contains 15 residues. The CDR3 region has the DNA TGTGCCAGCAGCGCGGAACCATATGGGACAGGGAAAGCTTTCTTT. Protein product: CASSAEPYGTGKAFF.

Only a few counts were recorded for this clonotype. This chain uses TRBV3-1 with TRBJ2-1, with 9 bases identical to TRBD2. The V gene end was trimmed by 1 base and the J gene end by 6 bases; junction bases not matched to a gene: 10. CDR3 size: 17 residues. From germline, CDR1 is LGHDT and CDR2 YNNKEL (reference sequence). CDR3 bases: TGTGCCAGCAGCCAAGGGTCCCCTGCGGGAGGGACCAATGAGCAGTTCTTC. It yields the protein CASSQGSPAGGTNEQFF.

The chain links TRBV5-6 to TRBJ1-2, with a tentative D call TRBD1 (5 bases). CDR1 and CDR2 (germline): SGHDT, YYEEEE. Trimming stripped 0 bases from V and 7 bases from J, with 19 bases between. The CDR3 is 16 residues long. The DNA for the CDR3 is TGTGCCAGCAGCTTGGGGGCGGGGCCCCTGGGAAGTGGCTACACCTTC. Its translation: CASSLGAGPLGSGYTF. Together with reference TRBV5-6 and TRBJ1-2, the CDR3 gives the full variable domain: DAGVTQSPTHLIKTRGQQVTLRCSPKSGHDTVSWYQQALGQGPQFIFQYYEEEERQRGNFPDRFSGHQFPNYSSELNVNALLLGDSALYLCASSLGAGPLGSGYTFGSGTRLTVV.

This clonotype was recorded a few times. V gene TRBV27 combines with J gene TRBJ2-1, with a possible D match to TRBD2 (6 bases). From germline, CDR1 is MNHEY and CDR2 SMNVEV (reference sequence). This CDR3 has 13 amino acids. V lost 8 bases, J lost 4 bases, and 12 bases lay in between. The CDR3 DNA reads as TGTGCCAGCCAAACGGGAGAGTACAATGAGCAGTTCTTC. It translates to CASQTGEYNEQFF.

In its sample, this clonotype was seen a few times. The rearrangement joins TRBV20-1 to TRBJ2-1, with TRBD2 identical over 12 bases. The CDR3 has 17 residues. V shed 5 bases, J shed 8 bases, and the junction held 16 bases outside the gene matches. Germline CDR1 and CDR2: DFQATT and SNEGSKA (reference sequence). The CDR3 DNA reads TGCAGTGCTCGCCCCGTCGGACTAGCGGGATCTGAAGATGAGCAGTTCTTC. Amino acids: CSARPVGLAGSEDEQFF.

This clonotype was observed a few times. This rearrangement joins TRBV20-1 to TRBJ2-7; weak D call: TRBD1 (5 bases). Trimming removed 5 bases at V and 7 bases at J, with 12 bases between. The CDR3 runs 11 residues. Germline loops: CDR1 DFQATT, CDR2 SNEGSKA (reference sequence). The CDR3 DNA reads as TGCAGTGCTCGAACGAAGGGGGAGCAGTACTTC. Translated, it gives CSARTKGEQYF.

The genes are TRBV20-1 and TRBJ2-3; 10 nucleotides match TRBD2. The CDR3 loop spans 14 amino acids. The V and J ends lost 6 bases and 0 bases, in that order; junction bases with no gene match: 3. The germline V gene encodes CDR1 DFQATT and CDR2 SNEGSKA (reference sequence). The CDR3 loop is CSAQTSGSTDTQYF. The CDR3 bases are TGCAGTGCCCAGACTAGCGGGAGCACAGATACGCAGTATTTT.

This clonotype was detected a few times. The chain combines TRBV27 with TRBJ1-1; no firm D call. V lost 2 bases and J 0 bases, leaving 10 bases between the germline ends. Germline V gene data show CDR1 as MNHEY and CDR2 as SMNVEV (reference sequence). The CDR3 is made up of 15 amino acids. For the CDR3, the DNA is TGTGCCAGCAGTTTAGCCCCGGGCTTGAACACTGAAGCTTTCTTT. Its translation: CASSLAPGLNTEAFF.

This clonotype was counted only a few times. CDR3 amino acids: CASSSTVTYNEQFF. The CDR3 DNA follows: TGCGCCAGCAGCTCGACGGTCACTTACAATGAGCAGTTCTTC. The gene calls are TRBV5-1 and TRBJ2-1; no reliable D call. Trimming left V 3 bases short and J 4 bases short, with 11 bases between. There are 14 residues in the CDR3. Per the germline V gene, CDR1 is SGHRS and CDR2 is YFSETQ.

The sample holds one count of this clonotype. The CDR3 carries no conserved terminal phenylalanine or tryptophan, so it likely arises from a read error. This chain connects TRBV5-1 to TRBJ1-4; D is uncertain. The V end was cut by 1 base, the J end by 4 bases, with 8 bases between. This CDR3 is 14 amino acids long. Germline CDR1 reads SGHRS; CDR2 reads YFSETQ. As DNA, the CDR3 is TGCGCCAGCAGCTTGTCGCAGGTTAATGAAAAACTGTTTTTG. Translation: CASSLSQVNEKLFL.

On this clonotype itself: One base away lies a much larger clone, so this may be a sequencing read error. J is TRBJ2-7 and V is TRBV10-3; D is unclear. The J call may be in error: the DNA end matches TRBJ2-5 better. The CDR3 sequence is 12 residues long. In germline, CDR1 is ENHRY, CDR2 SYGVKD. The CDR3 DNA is TGTGGGCGCAAGAGAGTAGAAGAGACCCAGTACTTC. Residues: CGRKRVEETQYF.

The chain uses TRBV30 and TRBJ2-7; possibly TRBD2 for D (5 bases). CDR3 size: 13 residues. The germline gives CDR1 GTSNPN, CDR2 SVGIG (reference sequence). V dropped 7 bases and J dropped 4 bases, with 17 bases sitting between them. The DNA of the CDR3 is TGTGCCTTGGAGAGAACGGGGTCATACGAGCAGTACTTC. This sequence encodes CALERTGSYEQYF.

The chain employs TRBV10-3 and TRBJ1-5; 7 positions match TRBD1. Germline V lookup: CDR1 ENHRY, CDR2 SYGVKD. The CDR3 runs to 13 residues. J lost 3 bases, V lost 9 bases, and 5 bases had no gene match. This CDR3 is CAIATGANQPQHF. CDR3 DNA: TGTGCCATAGCCACAGGGGCCAATCAGCCCCAGCATTTT.

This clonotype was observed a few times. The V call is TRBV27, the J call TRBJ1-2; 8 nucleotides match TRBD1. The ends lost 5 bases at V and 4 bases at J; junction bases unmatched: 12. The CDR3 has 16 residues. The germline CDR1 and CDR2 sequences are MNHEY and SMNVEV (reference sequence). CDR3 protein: CASSPLQGVRIYGYTF. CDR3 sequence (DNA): TGTGCCAGCAGTCCACTACAGGGGGTTAGAATCTATGGCTACACCTTC.

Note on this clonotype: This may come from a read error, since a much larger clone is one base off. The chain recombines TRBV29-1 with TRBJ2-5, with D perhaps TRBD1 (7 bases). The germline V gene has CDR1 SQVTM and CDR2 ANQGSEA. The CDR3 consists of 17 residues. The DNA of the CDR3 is TGCAGCGTTGAGGCCCTGTGGGCGGGACAGCTCCAAGAGACCCAGTGCTTC. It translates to CSVEALWAGQLQETQCF.

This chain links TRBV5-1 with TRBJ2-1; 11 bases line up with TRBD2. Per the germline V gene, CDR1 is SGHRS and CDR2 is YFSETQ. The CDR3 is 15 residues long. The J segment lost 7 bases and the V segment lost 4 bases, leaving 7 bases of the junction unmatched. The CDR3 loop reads CASSGSGRAGNEQFF. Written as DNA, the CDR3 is TGCGCCAGCAGCGGTAGCGGGAGGGCCGGGAATGAGCAGTTCTTC. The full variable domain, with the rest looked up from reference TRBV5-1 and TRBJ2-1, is KAGVTQTPRYLIKTRGQQVTLSCSPISGHRSVSWYQQTPGQGLQFLFEYFSETQRNKGNFPGRFSGRQFSNSRSEMNVSTLELGDSALYLCASSGSGRAGNEQFFGPGTRLTVL.

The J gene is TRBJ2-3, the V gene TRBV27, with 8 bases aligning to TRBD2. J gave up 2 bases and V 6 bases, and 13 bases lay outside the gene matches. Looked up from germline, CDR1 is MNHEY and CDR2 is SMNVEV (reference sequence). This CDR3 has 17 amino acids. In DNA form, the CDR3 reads TGTGCCAGCAGACGGGGGGGACCGGGACGGCCCACAGATACGCAGTATTTT. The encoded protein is CASRRGGPGRPTDTQYF.

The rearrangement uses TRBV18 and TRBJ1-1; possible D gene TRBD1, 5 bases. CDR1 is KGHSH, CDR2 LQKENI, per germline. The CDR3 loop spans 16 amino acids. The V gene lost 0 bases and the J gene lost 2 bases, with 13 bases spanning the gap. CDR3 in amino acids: CASSPPPQGGNTEAFF. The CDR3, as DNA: TGTGCCAGCTCACCACCGCCGCAGGGAGGTAACACTGAAGCTTTCTTT.

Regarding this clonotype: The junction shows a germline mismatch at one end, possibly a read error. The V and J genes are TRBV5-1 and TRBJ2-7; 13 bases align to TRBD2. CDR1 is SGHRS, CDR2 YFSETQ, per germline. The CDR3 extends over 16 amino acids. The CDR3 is CASSSSGLAGAYEQYF. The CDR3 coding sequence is TGCGCCAGCAGCTCTTCCGGACTAGCGGGAGCCTATGAGCAGTACTTC.

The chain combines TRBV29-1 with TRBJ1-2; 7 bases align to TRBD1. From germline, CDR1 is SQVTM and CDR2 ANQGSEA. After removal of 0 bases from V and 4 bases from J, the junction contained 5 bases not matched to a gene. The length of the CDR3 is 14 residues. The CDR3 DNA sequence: TGCAGCGTTGAAGATCGTGGACAGGCCTATGGCTACACCTTC. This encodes CSVEDRGQAYGYTF.

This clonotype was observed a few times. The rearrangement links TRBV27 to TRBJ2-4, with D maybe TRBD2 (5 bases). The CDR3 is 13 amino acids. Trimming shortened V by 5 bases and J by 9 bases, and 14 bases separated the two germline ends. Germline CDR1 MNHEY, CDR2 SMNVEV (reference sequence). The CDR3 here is CASSPNGGAIQYF. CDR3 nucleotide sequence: TGTGCCAGCAGTCCTAACGGAGGTGCCATTCAGTACTTC.

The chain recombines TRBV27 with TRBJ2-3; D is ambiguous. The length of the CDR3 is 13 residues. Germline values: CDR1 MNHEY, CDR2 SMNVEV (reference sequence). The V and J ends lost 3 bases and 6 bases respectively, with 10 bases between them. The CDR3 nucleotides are TGTGCCAGCAGTTTTCTCAAGTTCGATACGCAGTATTTT. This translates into CASSFLKFDTQYF.